This passage covers 11 T cell receptor beta chains from one sample sequenced in a study of blood T cell repertoires in COVID-19. Some clones are missing from TCRdb's copy, which holds only in-frame ones; the method was immunoSEQ multiplex PCR. The repertoire holds roughly 240,000 clones, with 82% as singletons. Source material: peripheral blood. These TCRs come from a woman between 65 and 79 years old with acute or convalescent COVID-19.

The rearrangement joins TRBV2 to TRBJ2-4; 12 nucleotides line up with TRBD1. Germline V gives CDR1 SNHLY, CDR2 FYNNEI. The CDR3 length is 19 residues. V trimming: 6 bases; J trimming: 3 bases; junction bases outside the gene matches: 15. The CDR3 DNA sequence: TGTGCCAGCAGAAGTCCCGGGACAGGGGGCGGTTATGTCAAAAACATTCAGTACTTC. Protein sequence: CASRSPGTGGGYVKNIQYF.

The chain employs TRBV18 and TRBJ1-2, with a possible D match to TRBD1 (6 bases). Germline V lookup: CDR1 KGHSH, CDR2 LQKENI. Trimming stripped 2 bases from V and 3 bases from J, with 13 bases between. This CDR3 is 15 amino acids long. CDR3 DNA sequence: TGTGCCAGCTCACCAGGGGCAGGGGCGGACTATGGCTACACCTTC. Amino acids: CASSPGAGADYGYTF.

This clone was detected many times. CDR3 coding DNA: TGTGCCAGCAGCTTCACGGGTAACTACGAGCAGTACTTC. This sequence encodes CASSFTGNYEQYF. The rearrangement joins TRBV5-4 to TRBJ2-7; D ambiguous. The CDR3 contains 13 residues. Trimming pared 2 bases from V and 3 bases from J, leaving 9 bases between. The germline CDR1 and CDR2 sequences are SGHNT and YYREEE (reference sequence).

This clone was detected once. V and J are TRBV4-2 and TRBJ2-1; tentative D call: TRBD2 (6 bases). Trimming removed 1 base at V and 2 bases at J, with 9 bases between. The CDR3 is 15 residues long. Germline values: CDR1 LGHNA, CDR2 YNFKEQ. The chain's CDR3 is CASSQGAGTYNEQFF. DNA for the CDR3: TGTGCCAGCAGCCAAGGGGCGGGGACCTACAATGAGCAGTTCTTC.

The chain employs TRBV18 and TRBJ1-4; 7 nucleotides line up with TRBD1. The CDR3 runs 13 residues. The V gene's germline CDR1 is KGHSH and CDR2 LQKENI. With 6 bases clipped from V and 8 bases from J, the junction kept 6 bases outside the gene matches. The CDR3 DNA reads TGTGCCAGCTCCGGGACAGTTGGCGAAAAACTGTTTTTT. The encoded protein is CASSGTVGEKLFF.

The rearrangement joins TRBV4-1 to TRBJ2-5; D may be TRBD2 (7 bases). CDR1 is MGHRA and CDR2 is YSYEKL in the germline V gene. V was pared by 0 bases and J by 6 bases, with 20 bases between. This CDR3 has 17 residues. The CDR3 bases are TGCGCCAGCAGCCAAGAGGTTCATACGGGGGGCCTGAAGACCCAGTACTTC. This gives the protein CASSQEVHTGGLKTQYF.

The V gene is TRBV11-2, the J gene TRBJ1-1; 11 bases map to TRBD1. The CDR3 consists of 15 residues. From germline, CDR1 is SGHAT and CDR2 FQNNGV. V trimming: 5 bases; J trimming: 11 bases; junction bases outside the gene matches: 13. The CDR3 DNA reads as TGTGCCAGCAGCACTGGACAGGGGGCCGGTAGGTGGGCTTTCTTT. This encodes CASSTGQGAGRWAFF.

This clone was picked up a small number of times. The chain recombines TRBV4-3 with TRBJ1-2; unclear D gene. Germline V lookup: CDR1 LGHNA, CDR2 YSLEER. The CDR3 runs 12 residues. Trimming took off 4 bases at V and 3 bases at J, with 6 bases between the two ends. The CDR3: CASSRRDYGYTF. CDR3 DNA: TGCGCCAGCAGCCGCCGGGACTATGGCTACACCTTC.

CDR3 DNA sequence: TGTGCCAGCAGCCGCGGGACTTCTAACTATGGCTACACCTTC. The encoded protein is CASSRGTSNYGYTF. The gene calls are TRBV7-9 and TRBJ1-2, with D possibly TRBD1 on 5 matching bases. Germline-derived CDR1 and CDR2 are SEHNR and FQNEAQ (reference sequence). Trimming removed 5 bases from V and 0 bases from J, with 10 bases in between. The CDR3 runs 14 residues.

The chain joins TRBV5-1 to TRBJ1-6; a weak D match, TRBD1 (6 bases). V lost 3 bases and J lost 5, with 12 bases in between. The CDR3 runs to 15 residues. The germline CDR1 and CDR2 sequences are SGHRS and YFSETQ. Here the CDR3 reads CASSSSGVDNSPLHF. CDR3 bases: TGCGCCAGCAGCTCGTCAGGGGTGGATAATTCACCCCTCCACTTT.

This chain uses TRBV10-3 with TRBJ1-5; 8 bases align to TRBD1. Germline assignment: CDR1 ENHRY and CDR2 SYGVKD. The length of the CDR3 is 16 residues. Trimming removed 8 bases from V and 2 bases from J; junction bases left unmatched: 11. The CDR3 region has the DNA TGTGCCATCGGATCCCAGGGGGCTGGAGGCAATCAGCCCCAGCATTTT. It codes for CAIGSQGAGGNQPQHF.